The rows below give T cell receptor beta chains drawn from one sample of a study of blood T cell repertoires in COVID-19. Clones were sequenced by immunoSEQ multiplex PCR, and TCRdb holds only the in-frame ones, with some missing. The sample lists approximately 300,000 clones; 92% were seen once. Sequencing used PBMCs or T cells enriched from blood (not recorded which). These receptors came from a woman aged 30 to 39 who had recovered from COVID-19. CDR3s include the opening cysteine and the closing phenylalanine or tryptophan. D genes are given only for firm matches. A clone size is listed for some rows: how often the clone was seen (once, few, many), or a class if it is expanded.

CDR3aa: CASSLLAPGTGELFF
CDR3nt: TGTGCCAGCAGTTTGTTGGCGCCGGGGACCGGGGAGCTGTTTTTT
v_gene: TRBV28
abundance: -
j_gene: TRBJ2-2
d_gene: -

CDR3aa: CASSLAGGPYEQYF
CDR3nt: TGTGCCAGCAGCCTAGCGGGAGGGCCCTACGAGCAGTACTTC
v_gene: TRBV9
abundance: -
j_gene: TRBJ2-7
d_gene: TRBD2

CDR3aa: CASSLGGSSGEQYF
CDR3nt: TGTGCCAGCAGTTTAGGCGGGAGCTCGGGCGAGCAGTACTTC
v_gene: TRBV28
abundance: -
j_gene: TRBJ2-7
d_gene: TRBD2

CDR3aa: CASSPRGESPLHF
CDR3nt: TGTGCCAGCAGCCCCAGGGGGGAATCACCCCTCCACTTT
v_gene: TRBV11-2
abundance: -
j_gene: TRBJ1-6
d_gene: TRBD1

CDR3aa: CASRLNSYEQYF
CDR3nt: TGTGCCAGCAGACTAAACTCCTACGAGCAGTACTTC
v_gene: TRBV28
abundance: -
j_gene: TRBJ2-7
d_gene: -

CDR3aa: CASSQEGTTFYEQYF
CDR3nt: TGTGCCAGCAGCCAAGAGGGGACTACCTTCTACGAGCAGTACTTC
v_gene: TRBV4-2
abundance: -
j_gene: TRBJ2-7
d_gene: TRBD2

CDR3aa: CASSLNRNNEQFF
CDR3nt: TGTGCCAGCAGTTTAAACAGGAACAATGAGCAGTTCTTC
v_gene: TRBV28
abundance: -
j_gene: TRBJ2-1
d_gene: -

CDR3aa: CASGLPGNTIYF
CDR3nt: TGTGCCTCCGGACTACCGGGAAACACCATATATTTT
v_gene: TRBV7-9
abundance: -
j_gene: TRBJ1-3
d_gene: -

CDR3aa: CASSEWVREDTEAFF
CDR3nt: TGTGCCAGCAGTGAATGGGTCAGGGAGGACACTGAAGCTTTCTTT
v_gene: TRBV6-1
abundance: -
j_gene: TRBJ1-1
d_gene: -

CDR3aa: CASSQSRTEAFF
CDR3nt: TGTGCCAGCAGCCAGTCGAGGACTGAAGCTTTCTTT
v_gene: TRBV3-1/TRBV3-2
abundance: -
j_gene: TRBJ1-1
d_gene: -

CDR3aa: CATMGSNYGYTF
CDR3nt: TGTGCCACCATGGGCAGTAACTATGGCTACACCTTC
v_gene: TRBV12-3/TRBV12-4
abundance: -
j_gene: TRBJ1-2
d_gene: -

CDR3aa: CASSQDRGSNQPQHF
CDR3nt: TGTGCCAGCTCCCAGGACAGGGGAAGCAATCAGCCCCAGCATTTT
v_gene: TRBV18
abundance: -
j_gene: TRBJ1-5
d_gene: TRBD1

CDR3aa: CASSPRTSGYNEQFF
CDR3nt: TGTGCCAGCAGTCCCCGGACTAGCGGTTACAATGAGCAGTTCTTC
v_gene: TRBV6-6
abundance: -
j_gene: TRBJ2-1
d_gene: TRBD2

CDR3aa: CASSFLGGPNEKLFF
CDR3nt: TGCGCCAGCAGCTTTCTGGGGGGTCCTAATGAAAAACTGTTTTTT
v_gene: TRBV5-1
abundance: -
j_gene: TRBJ1-4
d_gene: -

CDR3aa: CASSAWTGSGKGEQFF
CDR3nt: TGCGCCAGCAGCGCATGGACAGGGTCGGGTAAGGGTGAGCAGTTCTTC
v_gene: TRBV5-1
abundance: -
j_gene: TRBJ2-1
d_gene: TRBD1

CDR3aa: CASGNRVNTEAFF
CDR3nt: TGTGCCAGCGGGAACAGGGTGAACACTGAAGCTTTCTTT
v_gene: TRBV28
abundance: few
j_gene: TRBJ1-1
d_gene: -

CDR3aa: CASSSTVNEKLFF
CDR3nt: TGTGCCAGCAGCTCGACAGTTAATGAAAAACTGTTTTTT
v_gene: TRBV11-2
abundance: -
j_gene: TRBJ1-4
d_gene: -

CDR3aa: CASRPPGQGERDQPQHF
CDR3nt: TGTGCCAGCAGACCACCCGGACAGGGAGAGCGGGATCAGCCCCAGCATTTT
v_gene: TRBV28
abundance: -
j_gene: TRBJ1-5
d_gene: TRBD1

CDR3aa: CATKKQGGIAKNIQYF
CDR3nt: TGTGCCACCAAAAAACAGGGGGGCATAGCCAAAAACATTCAGTACTTC
v_gene: TRBV19
abundance: -
j_gene: TRBJ2-4
d_gene: TRBD1

CDR3aa: CASSPRLSADGSEQYF
CDR3nt: TGTGCCAGCTCACCCCGACTTTCTGCGGATGGGTCCGAGCAGTACTTC
v_gene: TRBV18
abundance: once
j_gene: TRBJ2-7
d_gene: -

CDR3aa: CASRDSMNTEAFF
CDR3nt: TGTGCCAGCCGTGACAGTATGAACACTGAAGCTTTCTTT
v_gene: TRBV2
abundance: -
j_gene: TRBJ1-1
d_gene: -

CDR3aa: CASSSAPTYGQYF
CDR3nt: TGTGCCAGCAGCTCAGCACCGACTTACGGGCAGTACTTC
v_gene: TRBV7-2
abundance: -
j_gene: TRBJ2-7
d_gene: -

CDR3aa: CASSLYQRALPGSSPLHF
CDR3nt: TGTGCCAGCAGTTTATATCAGAGGGCCCTACCGGGGAGTTCACCCCTCCACTTT
v_gene: TRBV28
abundance: -
j_gene: TRBJ1-6
d_gene: -

CDR3aa: CASSLSGGKETQYF
CDR3nt: TGTGCCAGCAGCTTATCAGGGGGCAAAGAGACCCAGTACTTC
v_gene: TRBV7-9
abundance: -
j_gene: TRBJ2-5
d_gene: TRBD1

CDR3aa: CASSSTRVGLPNYGYTF
CDR3nt: TGTGCCAGCAGCTCAACCAGGGTTGGGCTTCCTAACTATGGCTACACCTTC
v_gene: TRBV7-8
abundance: -
j_gene: TRBJ1-2
d_gene: -

CDR3aa: CASSIQGGETQYF
CDR3nt: TGTGCCAGCAGCATACAGGGCGGAGAGACCCAGTACTTC
v_gene: TRBV11-3
abundance: once
j_gene: TRBJ2-5
d_gene: -

CDR3aa: CASSPPSGTGRYQETQYF
CDR3nt: TGTGCCAGCTCACCACCGTCGGGGACAGGGCGGTACCAAGAGACCCAGTACTTC
v_gene: TRBV18
abundance: -
j_gene: TRBJ2-5
d_gene: TRBD1

CDR3aa: CASSQAPSGTGANTEAFF
CDR3nt: TGTGCCAGCAGCCAAGCCCCTTCTGGGACAGGGGCTAACACTGAAGCTTTCTTT
v_gene: TRBV4-2
abundance: -
j_gene: TRBJ1-1
d_gene: TRBD1

CDR3aa: CASRPTSGSAPETQYF
CDR3nt: TGTGCCAGCAGACCTACTAGCGGGAGCGCCCCTGAGACCCAGTACTTC
v_gene: TRBV5-4
abundance: -
j_gene: TRBJ2-5
d_gene: TRBD2

CDR3aa: CASSQIGQYETYEQYF
CDR3nt: TGTGCCAGCAGTCAAATAGGACAGTACGAGACCTACGAGCAGTACTTC
v_gene: TRBV6-2/TRBV6-3
abundance: -
j_gene: TRBJ2-7
d_gene: -

CDR3aa: CASSQDRFRGQNIQYF
CDR3nt: TGTGCCAGCAGCCAAGATCGGTTCAGGGGTCAAAACATTCAGTACTTC
v_gene: TRBV3-1/TRBV3-2
abundance: -
j_gene: TRBJ2-4
d_gene: -

CDR3aa: CASSLYGQNTEAFF
CDR3nt: TGCGCCAGCAGCTTGTATGGGCAGAACACTGAAGCTTTCTTT
v_gene: TRBV5-1
abundance: -
j_gene: TRBJ1-1
d_gene: -

CDR3aa: CASSQVAGGNTEAFF
CDR3nt: TGTGCCAGCAGCCAAGTGGCAGGGGGGAACACTGAAGCTTTCTTT
v_gene: TRBV14
abundance: -
j_gene: TRBJ1-1
d_gene: TRBD1

CDR3aa: CASSRGGSVNTEAFF
CDR3nt: TGCGCCAGCAGCCGTGGAGGGAGCGTGAACACTGAAGCTTTCTTT
v_gene: TRBV4-1
abundance: -
j_gene: TRBJ1-1
d_gene: -